This T cell receptor (beta chain) was identified in a study of human T cells and chemical hapten exposure. MiXCR was run by TCRdb on the RACE reads, yielding one entry per CDR3 protein. This repertoire shows about 380,000 distinct CDR3 sequences, approximately 5.1% found once; its top ten account for 2.5% to 3%. Time point: pre-sensitization, week 0. The treatment was: therapeutic diphenylcyclopropenone sensitization with weekly scalp DPC. Staff drew blood before applying each patch test. Unfractionated whole blood was the source of the extracted total RNA. This clonotype was counted many times. Germline V gene sequence: CDR1 LGHNT, CDR2 FRNRAP. CDR3 size: 11 residues. V lost 6 bases, J lost 6 bases, and 9 bases lay in between.

J is TRBJ2-7 and V is TRBV12-5; D is undetermined. Sequenced material: whole blood, taken in connection with sensitization to the hapten diphenylcyclopropenone (DPC). The source is a woman aged 45-59 years with alopecia areata. Some clones in this sample may be carry-over from other donors' samples. The CDR3 here is CASGLGREQYF. For the CDR3, the DNA is TGTGCTAGTGGCTTAGGTCGCGAGCAGTACTTC.